Described below is a single TCR beta chain sequence and its context. The data belong to a study of Ad26.COV2.S vaccination and SARS-CoV-2 variants. Method: immunoSEQ multiplex PCR; TCRdb's copy keeps in-frame clones and lacks some. The repertoire consists of some 350,000 clones, with about 92% occurring once and the leading ten covering about 3.9%. The CDR3 runs to 17 residues. V lost 0 bases and J lost 3; bases outside the gene matches: 7. Germline V gives CDR1 SGDLS, CDR2 YYNGEE. The TCR sequence derives from a human donor who had recovered from COVID-19. This chain links TRBV9 with TRBJ2-3, with 10 bases that match TRBD2. The specimen was peripheral blood, collected after recovery from COVID-19. The CDR3 spells CASSVGGLAFGTDTQYF. CDR3 DNA: TGTGCCAGCAGCGTAGGGGGACTAGCGTTCGGAACAGATACGCAGTATTTT.